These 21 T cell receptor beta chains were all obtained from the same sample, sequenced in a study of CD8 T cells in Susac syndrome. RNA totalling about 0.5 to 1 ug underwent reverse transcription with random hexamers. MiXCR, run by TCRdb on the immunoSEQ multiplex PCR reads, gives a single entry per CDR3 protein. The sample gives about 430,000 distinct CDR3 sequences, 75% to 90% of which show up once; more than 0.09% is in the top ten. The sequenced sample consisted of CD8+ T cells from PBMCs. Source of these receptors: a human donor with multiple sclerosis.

The CDR3 DNA reads as TGTGCCAGCAGTTTGGGATACCCGACCACTGAAGCTTTCTTT. Protein product: CASSLGYPTTEAFF. V usage is TRBV12-3 or TRBV12-4 and J usage is TRBJ1-1, with unresolved D. The CDR3 loop spans 14 amino acids. Trimming removed 3 bases at V and 4 bases at J, with 12 bases between.

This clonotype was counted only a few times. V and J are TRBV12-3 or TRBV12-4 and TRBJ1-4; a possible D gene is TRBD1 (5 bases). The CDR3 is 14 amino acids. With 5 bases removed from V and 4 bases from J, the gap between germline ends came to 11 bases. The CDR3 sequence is CASSGDGFNEKLFF. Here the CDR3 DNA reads TGTGCCAGCAGTGGGGACGGATTTAATGAAAAACTGTTTTTT.

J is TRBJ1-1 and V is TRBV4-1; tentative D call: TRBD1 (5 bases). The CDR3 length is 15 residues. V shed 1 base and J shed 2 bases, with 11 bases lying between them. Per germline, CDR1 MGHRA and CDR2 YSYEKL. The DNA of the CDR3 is TGCGCCAGCAGCCAAGGGTTTGGGGCTAACACTGAAGCTTTCTTT. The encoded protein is CASSQGFGANTEAFF.

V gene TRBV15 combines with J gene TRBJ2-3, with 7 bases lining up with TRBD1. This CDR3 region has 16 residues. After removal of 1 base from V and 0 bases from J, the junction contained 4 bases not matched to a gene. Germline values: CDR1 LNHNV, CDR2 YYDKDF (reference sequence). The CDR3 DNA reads TGTGCCACCAGCAGAGGAGGACAGGAGAGCACAGATACGCAGTATTTT. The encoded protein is CATSRGGQESTDTQYF.

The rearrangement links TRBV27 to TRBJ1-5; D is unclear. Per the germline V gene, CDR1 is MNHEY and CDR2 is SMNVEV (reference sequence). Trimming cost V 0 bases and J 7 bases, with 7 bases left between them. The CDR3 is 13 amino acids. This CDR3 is CASSLSPGQPQHF. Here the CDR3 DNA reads TGTGCCAGCAGTTTATCGCCCGGACAGCCCCAGCATTTT.

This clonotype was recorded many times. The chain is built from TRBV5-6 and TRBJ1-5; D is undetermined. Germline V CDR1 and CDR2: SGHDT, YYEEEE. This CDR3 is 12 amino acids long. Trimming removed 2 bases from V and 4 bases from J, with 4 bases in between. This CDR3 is CASSFGNQPQHF. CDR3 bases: TGTGCCAGCAGCTTCGGGAATCAGCCCCAGCATTTT.

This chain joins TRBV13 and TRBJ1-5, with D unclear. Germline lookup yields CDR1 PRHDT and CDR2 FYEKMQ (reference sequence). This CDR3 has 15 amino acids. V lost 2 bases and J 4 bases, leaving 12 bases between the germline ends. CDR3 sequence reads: CASSLWAGGNQPQHF. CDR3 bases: TGTGCCAGCAGCTTATGGGCAGGCGGGAATCAGCCCCAGCATTTT.

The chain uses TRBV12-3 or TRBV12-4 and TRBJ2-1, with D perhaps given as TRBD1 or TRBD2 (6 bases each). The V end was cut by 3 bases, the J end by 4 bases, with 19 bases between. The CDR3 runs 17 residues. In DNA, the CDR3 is TGTGCCAGCAGTTTTGGGAGGTTGGGGGGCCGGTACAATGAGCAGTTCTTC. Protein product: CASSFGRLGGRYNEQFF.

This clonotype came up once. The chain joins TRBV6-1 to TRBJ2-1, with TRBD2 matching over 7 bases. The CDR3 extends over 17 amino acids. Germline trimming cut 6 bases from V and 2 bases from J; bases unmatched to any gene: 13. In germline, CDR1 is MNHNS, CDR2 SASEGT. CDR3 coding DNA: TGTGCCAGCAGCGGGTGGGGGGGGAGGGCCCCCTACAATGAGCAGTTCTTC. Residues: CASSGWGGRAPYNEQFF.

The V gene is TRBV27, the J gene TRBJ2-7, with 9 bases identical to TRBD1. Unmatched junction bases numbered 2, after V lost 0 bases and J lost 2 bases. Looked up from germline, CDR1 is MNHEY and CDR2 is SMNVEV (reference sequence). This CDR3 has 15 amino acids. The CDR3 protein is CASSLSWTGAYEQYF. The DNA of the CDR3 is TGTGCCAGCAGTTTATCCTGGACAGGGGCCTACGAGCAGTACTTC.

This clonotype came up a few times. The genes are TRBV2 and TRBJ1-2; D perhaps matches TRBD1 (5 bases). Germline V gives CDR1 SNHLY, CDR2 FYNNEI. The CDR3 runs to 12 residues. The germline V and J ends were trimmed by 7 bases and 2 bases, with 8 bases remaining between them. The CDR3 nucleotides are TGTGCCAGCACAGGGACCAACTATGGCTACACCTTC. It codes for CASTGTNYGYTF.

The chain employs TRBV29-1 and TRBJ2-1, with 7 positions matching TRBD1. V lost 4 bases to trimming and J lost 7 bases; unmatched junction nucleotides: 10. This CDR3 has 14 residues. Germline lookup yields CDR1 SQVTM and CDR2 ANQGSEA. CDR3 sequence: CSVATGVLDNEQFF. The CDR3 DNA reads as TGCAGCGTTGCTACAGGGGTTTTGGATAATGAGCAGTTCTTC.

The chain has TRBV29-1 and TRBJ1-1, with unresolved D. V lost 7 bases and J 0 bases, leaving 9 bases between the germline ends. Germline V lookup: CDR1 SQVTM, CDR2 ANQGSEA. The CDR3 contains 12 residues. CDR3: CSGNKMNTEAFF. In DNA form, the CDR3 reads TGCAGCGGGAACAAAATGAACACTGAAGCTTTCTTT.

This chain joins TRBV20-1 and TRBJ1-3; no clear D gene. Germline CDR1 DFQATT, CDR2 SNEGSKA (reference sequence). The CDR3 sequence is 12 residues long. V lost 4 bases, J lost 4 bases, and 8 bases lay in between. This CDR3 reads CSAKDGGNTIYF. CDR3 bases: TGCAGTGCTAAGGACGGCGGAAACACCATATATTTT.

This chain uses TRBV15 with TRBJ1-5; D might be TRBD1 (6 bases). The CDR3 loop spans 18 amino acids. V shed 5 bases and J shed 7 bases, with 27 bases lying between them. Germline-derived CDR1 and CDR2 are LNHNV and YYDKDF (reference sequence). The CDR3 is CATSGTEQGPSHRQPQHF. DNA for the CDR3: TGTGCCACCAGCGGCACCGAACAGGGCCCTTCCCATAGGCAGCCCCAGCATTTT.

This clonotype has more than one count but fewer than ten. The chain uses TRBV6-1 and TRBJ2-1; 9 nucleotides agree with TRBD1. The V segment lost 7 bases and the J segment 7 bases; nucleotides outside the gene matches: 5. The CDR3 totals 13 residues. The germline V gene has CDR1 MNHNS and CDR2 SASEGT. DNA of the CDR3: TGTGCCAGCAAGTACAGGGGGCTGAATGAGCAGTTCTTC. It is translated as CASKYRGLNEQFF.

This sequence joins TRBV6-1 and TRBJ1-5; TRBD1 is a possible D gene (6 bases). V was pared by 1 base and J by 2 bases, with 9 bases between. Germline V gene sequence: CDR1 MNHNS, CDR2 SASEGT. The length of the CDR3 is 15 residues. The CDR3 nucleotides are TGTGCCAGCAGTGAAGATACAGGGCGCAATCAGCCCCAGCATTTT. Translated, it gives CASSEDTGRNQPQHF.

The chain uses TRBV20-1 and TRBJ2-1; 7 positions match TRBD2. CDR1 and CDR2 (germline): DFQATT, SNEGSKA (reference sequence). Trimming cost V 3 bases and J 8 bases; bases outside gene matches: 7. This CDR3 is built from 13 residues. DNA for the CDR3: TGCAGTGCTAGGACTAGCAAGGGGTATGAGCAGTTCTTC. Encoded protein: CSARTSKGYEQFF.

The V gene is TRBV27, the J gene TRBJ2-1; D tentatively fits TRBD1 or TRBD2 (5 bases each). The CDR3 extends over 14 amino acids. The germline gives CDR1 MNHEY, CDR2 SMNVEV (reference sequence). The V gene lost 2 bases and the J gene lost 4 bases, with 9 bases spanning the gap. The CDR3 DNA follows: TGTGCCAGCAGTTTAGAGGGGCGATACAATGAGCAGTTCTTC. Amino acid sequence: CASSLEGRYNEQFF.

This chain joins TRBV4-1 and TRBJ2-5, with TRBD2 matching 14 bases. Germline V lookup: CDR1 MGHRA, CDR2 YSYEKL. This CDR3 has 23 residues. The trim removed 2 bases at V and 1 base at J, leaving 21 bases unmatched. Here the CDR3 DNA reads TGCGCCAGCAGCCAACCCAGCGTTCCGTCGGGACTAGCGGGGGAAGCACCCCAAGAGACCCAGTACTTC. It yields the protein CASSQPSVPSGLAGEAPQETQYF.

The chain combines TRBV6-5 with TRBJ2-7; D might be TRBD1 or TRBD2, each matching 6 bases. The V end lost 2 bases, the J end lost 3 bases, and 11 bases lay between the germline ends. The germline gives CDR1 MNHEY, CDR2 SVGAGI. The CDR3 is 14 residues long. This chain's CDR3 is CASSYPGAGYEQYF. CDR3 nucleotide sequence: TGTGCCAGCAGTTACCCGGGGGCCGGCTACGAGCAGTACTTC.